Below, 28 T cell receptor beta chains from the same sample are listed, as sequenced in a study of cytomegalovirus exposure and HLA in healthy donors. PCR primers comprised 60 Vbeta and 13 Jbeta primers. Libraries were prepared by immunoSEQ multiplex PCR; TCRdb keeps only in-frame clonotypes and omits some of them. The repertoire table contains 90,000 to 100,000 clones. Sequencing input: PBMCs. All receptors come from a woman younger than 45 in good health and CMV-seronegative.

V gene TRBV14 combines with J gene TRBJ1-4, with a possible D match to TRBD1 (6 bases). CDR3 length equals 16 residues. The V and J ends lost 0 bases and 7 bases respectively, with 15 bases between them. The germline V gene has CDR1 SGHDN and CDR2 FVKESK. The CDR3, as DNA: TGTGCCAGCAGCCAAGACTGGACAGAACGCGGTGAAAAACTGTTTTTT. As protein: CASSQDWTERGEKLFF.

This chain joins TRBV2 and TRBJ2-5, with 10 bases fitting TRBD1. The ends lost 6 bases at V and 4 bases at J; junction bases unmatched: 5. CDR3 length: 14 amino acids. CDR1 and CDR2 from the germline V gene are SNHLY and FYNNEI. The CDR3 is CASREGQGSETQYF. The CDR3 DNA sequence: TGTGCCAGCAGGGAGGGACAGGGGTCAGAGACCCAGTACTTC.

The rearrangement links TRBV4-2 to TRBJ2-7; 12 bases match TRBD1. The junction had 10 bases not matched to a gene; V was cut back by 4 bases and J by 6 bases. This CDR3 is 16 amino acids long. Germline-derived CDR1 and CDR2 are LGHNA and YNFKEQ. This CDR3 is CASSPGLRDRGPEQYF. CDR3 in DNA: TGTGCCAGCAGCCCTGGCCTTAGGGACAGGGGGCCCGAGCAGTACTTC.

The V gene is TRBV15, the J gene TRBJ2-1; 9 bases match TRBD2. Germline trimming cut 5 bases from V and 13 bases from J; bases unmatched to any gene: 21. From germline, CDR1 is LNHNV and CDR2 YYDKDF (reference sequence). This CDR3 has 17 amino acids. The CDR3 bases are TGTGCCACCAGCCGTCGACTGGTAGCGGGGGCCCGGGGTGGTCAGTTCTTC. As protein: CATSRRLVAGARGGQFF.

CDR3 sequence: CASSPRQGRLAVHYGYTF. The CDR3 DNA reads TGTGCCAGCAGCCCTAGACAGGGAAGATTGGCGGTTCACTATGGCTACACCTTC. The J gene is TRBJ1-2, the V gene TRBV5-5; 7 bases align to TRBD1. CDR1 is SGHKS, CDR2 YYEKEE, per germline (reference sequence). The CDR3 has 18 residues. Trimming removed 4 bases from V and 3 bases from J; junction bases left unmatched: 18.

In regard to this clone: Relative to the germline gene, one junction end is altered; a read error may explain this. The J gene is TRBJ1-5, the V gene TRBV6-6; 9 bases fit TRBD1. CDR1 is MNHNY and CDR2 is SVGAGI in the germline V gene (reference sequence). The CDR3 runs to 15 residues. In nucleotides, the CDR3 is TGTGCCGGCAGTTACCAAGACAGGGGGGATCAGCCCCAGCATTTT. Residues: CAGSYQDRGDQPQHF.

The gene calls are TRBV4-1 and TRBJ2-5, with 7 positions matching TRBD2. V shed 2 bases and J 5 bases; nucleotides not matched to a gene: 11. Germline CDR1 is MGHRA and CDR2 is YSYEKL. The CDR3 is 16 amino acids. In DNA form, the CDR3 reads TGCGCCAGCAGCCAACCCTGGGGGGGGAGCGGGGAGACCCAGTACTTC. Translated, it gives CASSQPWGGSGETQYF.

CDR3 sequence (DNA): TGTGCCAGCCGACAGGGGAGTTCACCCCTCCACTTT. Translating gives CASRQGSSPLHF. The genes are TRBV7-9 and TRBJ1-6; 8 nucleotides match TRBD1. The CDR3 has 12 amino acids. Germline CDR1 reads SEHNR; CDR2 reads FQNEAQ (reference sequence). The ends lost 8 bases at V and 9 bases at J; junction bases unmatched: 3.

The rearrangement joins TRBV9 to TRBJ1-6; tentative D call: TRBD1 (5 bases). The V and J ends lost 7 bases and 8 bases respectively, with 19 bases between them. The CDR3 spans 15 residues. In germline, CDR1 is SGDLS, CDR2 YYNGEE. CDR3 loop: CASFHGGASDSPLHF. CDR3 DNA sequence: TGTGCCAGCTTCCACGGAGGGGCCAGTGATTCACCCCTCCACTTT.

The chain combines TRBV7-3 with TRBJ2-2, with TRBD1 matching 11 bases. With V trimmed by 2 bases and J by 5 bases, 7 bases remained unmatched. The CDR3 runs 17 residues. CDR1 is SGHTA and CDR2 is FQGTGA in the germline V gene. Written as DNA, the CDR3 is TGTGCCAGCAGCTTAGGGGGAGGACAGGGGGCAACCGGGGAGCTGTTTTTT. It is translated as CASSLGGGQGATGELFF.

The CDR3 sequence is CASRSGTVNTGELFF. For the CDR3, the DNA is TGCGCCAGCAGATCCGGGACAGTAAACACCGGGGAGCTGTTTTTT. The chain has TRBV10-2 and TRBJ2-2; TRBD1 agrees at 7 bases. Germline CDR1 and CDR2: WSHSY and SAAADI. Germline trimming cut 6 bases from V and 2 bases from J; bases unmatched to any gene: 6. This CDR3 region has 15 residues.

J is TRBJ1-3 and V is TRBV6-1; 9 bases map to TRBD1. V dropped 3 bases and J dropped 8; count of bases not matched to a gene: 8. Per germline, CDR1 MNHNS and CDR2 SASEGT. The CDR3 covers 15 residues. For the CDR3, the DNA is TGTGCCAGCAGTGACACAACGGGACAGGGCCACACCATATATTTT. Protein sequence: CASSDTTGQGHTIYF.

V gene TRBV7-9 combines with J gene TRBJ1-2, with D tentatively TRBD1 (5 bases). Germline lookup yields CDR1 SEHNR and CDR2 FQNEAQ (reference sequence). This CDR3 is built from 12 residues. Trimming pared 6 bases from V and 8 bases from J, leaving 13 bases between. This chain's CDR3 is CASRRGGGGYTF. The DNA for the CDR3 is TGTGCCAGCAGACGCGGGGGGGGAGGCTACACCTTC.

The CDR3 DNA sequence: TGTGCCAGTAGTACGCTAGCGGGGGCTACCTACGAGCAGTACTTC. Translating it yields CASSTLAGATYEQYF. The genes are TRBV19 and TRBJ2-7, with 10 bases lining up with TRBD2. This CDR3 is 15 amino acids long. V was pared by 4 bases and J by 2 bases, with 5 bases of the junction left unmatched. The V gene's germline CDR1 is LNHDA and CDR2 SQIVND (reference sequence).

The genes are TRBV15 and TRBJ2-3, with D tentatively TRBD1 (5 bases). CDR3 length: 15 amino acids. The V end was cut by 0 bases, the J end by 6 bases, with 13 bases between. Germline CDR1 and CDR2: LNHNV and YYDKDF (reference sequence). The CDR3 loop reads CATSRDRTRVDTQYF. The CDR3 DNA reads TGTGCCACCAGCAGAGACCGGACCAGGGTGGATACGCAGTATTTT.

The chain couples TRBV7-9 to TRBJ2-5; D gene ambiguous. The J call may be wrong; the DNA end is better matched by TRBJ2-7. This CDR3 spans 12 amino acids. Germline values: CDR1 SEHNR, CDR2 FQNEAQ (reference sequence). In DNA form, the CDR3 reads TGTGCCAGCAGCCCCCGATCCTACGAGCAGTACTTC. Its protein is CASSPRSYEQYF.

This chain links TRBV5-1 with TRBJ1-3; D unresolved. CDR1 is SGHRS, CDR2 YFSETQ, per germline. CDR3 size: 17 residues. Trimming removed 0 bases from V and 0 bases from J, with 13 bases in between. The CDR3 nucleotides are TGCGCCAGCAGCTTGGAACCTGCCGGAGACTCTGGAAACACCATATATTTT. It codes for CASSLEPAGDSGNTIYF.

The genes are TRBV6-1 and TRBJ2-7; 7 bases align to TRBD1. The CDR3 length is 15 residues. J lost 0 bases, V lost 3 bases, and 5 bases had no gene match. Germline-derived CDR1 and CDR2 are MNHNS and SASEGT. CDR3 coding DNA: TGTGCCAGCAGTGACCTGACAGGGAGCTCCTACGAGCAGTACTTC. Its translation is CASSDLTGSSYEQYF.

CDR3 nucleotides: TGTGCCAGCAGCTTGGGTTGGGACAGGGGAGAGGGCACTGAAGCTTTCTTT. It translates to CASSLGWDRGEGTEAFF. The chain employs TRBV5-6 and TRBJ1-1, with 10 bases lining up with TRBD1. V lost 0 bases to trimming and J lost 4 bases; unmatched junction nucleotides: 9. Germline CDR1 and CDR2: SGHDT and YYEEEE. CDR3 size: 17 residues. Full variable domain (outside the CDR3, taken from reference TRBV5-6 and TRBJ1-1): DAGVTQSPTHLIKTRGQQVTLRCSPKSGHDTVSWYQQALGQGPQFIFQYYEEEERQRGNFPDRFSGHQFPNYSSELNVNALLLGDSALYLCASSLGWDRGEGTEAFFGQGTRLTVV.

The chain combines TRBV9 with TRBJ2-3; maybe TRBD2 (7 bases). Trimming removed 0 bases at V and 2 bases at J, with 16 bases between. The CDR3 covers 17 residues. CDR1 is SGDLS and CDR2 is YYNGEE in the germline V gene. Written as DNA, the CDR3 is TGTGCCAGCAGCGTAGTCGGGGAGGGGGGTAACACAGATACGCAGTATTTT. Amino acid sequence: CASSVVGEGGNTDTQYF. Filled out from reference TRBV9 and TRBJ2-3, the complete variable domain reads DSGVTQTPKHLITATGQRVTLRCSPRSGDLSVYWYQQSLDQGLQFLIQYYNGEERAKGNILERFSAQQFPDLHSELNLSSLELGDSALYFCASSVVGEGGNTDTQYFGPGTRLTVL.

The chain has TRBV28 and TRBJ1-1; 8 nucleotides match TRBD1. V dropped 4 bases and J dropped 4; count of bases not matched to a gene: 5. Germline CDR1 reads MDHEN; CDR2 reads SYDVKM. There are 14 residues in the CDR3. The CDR3 reads CASSYRTGSTEAFF. The CDR3, as DNA: TGTGCCAGCAGTTACAGGACAGGGAGCACTGAAGCTTTCTTT.

This chain joins TRBV5-1 and TRBJ2-3, with TRBD2 matching over 7 bases. The CDR3 spans 15 residues. From germline, CDR1 is SGHRS and CDR2 YFSETQ. The ends lost 5 bases at V and 2 bases at J; junction bases unmatched: 8. CDR3 DNA: TGCGCCAGCAGTCAGCCAGCGGGGAACACAGATACGCAGTATTTT. It is translated as CASSQPAGNTDTQYF.

The chain couples TRBV5-4 to TRBJ2-1, with 10 bases lining up with TRBD2. The junction had 6 bases not matched to a gene; V was cut back by 4 bases and J by 2 bases. The CDR3 extends over 16 amino acids. Germline V CDR1 and CDR2: SGHNT, YYREEE (reference sequence). CDR3 DNA sequence: TGTGCCAGCAGCGTAAGCGGGGGGGCTCCCTACAATGAGCAGTTCTTC. It is translated as CASSVSGGAPYNEQFF.

The CDR3 reads CASSLDRANYGYTF. In DNA form, the CDR3 reads TGTGCCAGCAGCTTGGACAGGGCTAACTATGGCTACACCTTC. The chain combines TRBV5-5 with TRBJ1-2, with D maybe TRBD1 (6 bases). The V gene lost 0 bases and the J gene lost 0 bases, with 6 bases spanning the gap. The CDR3 is made up of 14 amino acids. Germline V gene sequence: CDR1 SGHKS, CDR2 YYEKEE (reference sequence).

This chain joins TRBV18 and TRBJ2-5; maybe TRBD1 (7 bases). The CDR3 covers 15 residues. Germline loops: CDR1 KGHSH, CDR2 LQKENI. V was cut by 2 bases and J by 1 base, with 11 bases left in between. In nucleotides, the CDR3 is TGTGCCAGCTCACCAAACAGGGGAGGCCAAGAGACCCAGTACTTC. Translating gives CASSPNRGGQETQYF.

V is TRBV10-3 and J is TRBJ1-3; D unclear. Germline loops: CDR1 ENHRY, CDR2 SYGVKD. This CDR3 is 13 amino acids long. V was clipped by 10 bases and J by 0 bases, with 10 bases between them. CDR3 bases: TGTGCCACCCGGGAGGCCTCTGGAAACACCATATATTTT. This codes for CATREASGNTIYF.

The chain is built from TRBV9 and TRBJ2-5, with D perhaps TRBD1 (5 bases). CDR1 and CDR2 from the germline V gene are SGDLS and YYNGEE. The CDR3 length is 14 residues. The ends were cut back, 0 bases at V and 1 base at J, with 7 bases in the middle. The CDR3 protein is CASSVGGSQETQYF. CDR3 DNA sequence: TGTGCCAGCAGCGTAGGGGGCAGCCAAGAGACCCAGTACTTC.

The V gene is TRBV28, the J gene TRBJ2-2; D may be TRBD2 (7 bases). The CDR3 is 15 amino acids. Looked up from germline, CDR1 is MDHEN and CDR2 is SYDVKM. V gave up 5 bases and J gave up 4 bases, with 14 bases separating them. This CDR3 reads CASSMGGPTTGELFF. CDR3 sequence (DNA): TGTGCCAGCAGTATGGGGGGGCCCACCACCGGGGAGCTGTTTTTT.